The clone carrying this TCR beta chain occurred a few times. Its specificity is unknown. CDR1 and CDR2 from the germline V gene are DFQATT and SNEGSKA (reference sequence). CDR3 size: 12 residues. The V end was cut by 2 bases, the J end by 5 bases, with 9 bases between. The authors ran a second PCR of about 7 to 11 cycles using a sample-barcoded 5' primer and a J-beta primer mix. One entry per CDR3 protein, called by TCRdb with MiXCR from the 5' RACE reads. The profile covers some 760,000 distinct CDR3 sequences, with roughly 25% appearing a single time and approximately 4% taken by the ten largest. The sample belongs to a study of blood T cells in healthy people across ages. General observations from the study: Without sorted subsets, naive and antigen-experienced compartments could not be conclusively compared.

This sample also belongs to another study, concerning T cells of mothers and their children.

The rearrangement joins TRBV20-1 to TRBJ2-5; D unclear. The sequence came from a boy aged 5-17 years in good health. The source material was blood. This CDR3 reads CSARTDWETQYF. Written as DNA, the CDR3 is TGCAGTGCTAGAACAGACTGGGAGACCCAGTACTTC.